The clone carrying this T cell receptor (beta chain) has a handful of counts. In the source study's methods: Counts of nucleated cells, estimated from reference gene primer amplification, were obtained. The protocol was immunoSEQ multiplex PCR, while the TCRdb copy is restricted to in-frame clones and leaves out a portion. V, J and clone size were drawn from that table, and D and trimming were deduced from the DNA. This table has approximately 350,000 clones, about 90% appearing once. The J segment lost 5 bases and the V segment lost 3 bases, leaving 7 bases of the junction unmatched. This CDR3 is built from 15 residues. Germline V lookup: CDR1 ENHRY, CDR2 SYGVKD. This specimen belongs to a study of blood T cell repertoires in COVID-19. Study summary: Sites in the United States, Italy and Spain provided acute and convalescent COVID-19 samples. PBMCs, B-cell-depleted T cells, or T cells provided the cDNA or gDNA that made up the material.

Sequencing was performed on peripheral blood. The chain links TRBV10-3 to TRBJ2-3, with TRBD2 matching 8 bases. The sequence was collected from a woman under 30 who had recovered from COVID-19. The CDR3 nucleotides read TGTGCCATCAGTGATCGGGGGGGGCGAAGAGATACGCAGTATTTT. This encodes CAISDRGGRRDTQYF.